These T cell receptor beta chains were read from a single sample in a study of blood T cell repertoires in COVID-19. Some clones are missing from TCRdb's copy, which holds only in-frame ones; the method was immunoSEQ multiplex PCR. The repertoire holds approximately 220,000 clones, with roughly 84% as singletons. Source material: peripheral blood. The source of these receptors is a woman aged 55-69 years with acute or convalescent COVID-19. Each CDR3 is given with its conserved first and last residue. A D gene is named only where the DNA matches it firmly. The size of a clone is reported for some rows only, either as once, few or many, or as a class for expanded clones.

>-|-|TRBJ1-5|TRBV18
TGTGCCAGCTCTGCGAACAGAAATAGCAATCAGCCCCAGCATTTT
CASSANRNSNQPQHF
>TRBD1|few|TRBJ1-1|TRBV14
TGTGCCAGCAGCCGAGACCCGACAGGGAAGACTGAAGCTTTCTTT
CASSRDPTGKTEAFF
>-|-|TRBJ1-2|TRBV10-3
TGTGCCATCAGGTCCGGGCTCGGGAACAGTAACTATGGCTACACCTTC
CAIRSGLGNSNYGYTF
>-|-|TRBJ2-2|TRBV3-1/TRBV3-2
TGTGCCAGCGGCCGAGGGCAGTGGAACACCGGGGAGCTGTTTTTT
CASGRGQWNTGELFF
>-|-|TRBJ2-1|TRBV9
TGTGCCAGCAGCGTAGGAGGGGGGGGCCCCTACAATGAGCAGTTCTTC
CASSVGGGGPYNEQFF
>-|-|TRBJ1-1|TRBV12-3/TRBV12-4
TGTGCCAGCAGTATCACAGGGACTGAAGCTTTCTTT
CASSITGTEAFF
>-|-|TRBJ1-1|TRBV4-1
TGCGCCAGCAGCCAAGAGATCCGGGGCACTGAAGCTTTCTTT
CASSQEIRGTEAFF
>-|-|TRBJ1-3|TRBV5-1
TGCGCCAGCAGCTTTGGGCAGAGCGGAAACACCATATATTTT
CASSFGQSGNTIYF
>TRBD2|-|TRBJ2-1|TRBV12-5
TGTGCTAGTGGTTTCGGACTAGCGGGGAGATCGAAGTACAATGAGCAGTTCTTC
CASGFGLAGRSKYNEQFF
>-|-|TRBJ1-2|TRBV19
TGTGCCAGTAGTATTCCCCCCAGCGGGACCGGGAATGGCTACACCTTC
CASSIPPSGTGNGYTF
>TRBD1|-|TRBJ1-1|TRBV19
TGTGCCAGTAGGCACAGGGGGCCGGGCACTGAAGCTTTCTTT
CASRHRGPGTEAFF
>TRBD1|-|TRBJ2-5|TRBV5-1
TGCGCCAGCACTCCAGGGGGCGTTATCCGGGGCCAAGAGACCCAGTACTTC
CASTPGGVIRGQETQYF
>TRBD1|-|TRBJ2-7|TRBV15
TGTGCCACCAGCGGTGGGACAGCCCCTGGGGAGCAGTACTTC
CATSGGTAPGEQYF
>-|-|TRBJ2-1|TRBV24-1
TGTGCCACCAGTGAGGCAGGGGTAGCCGATTCCTACAATGAGCAGTTCTTC
CATSEAGVADSYNEQFF
>TRBD1|few|TRBJ1-6|TRBV6-6
TGTGCCAGCGGTCACCGGGACAGAAGACCAAATTCACCCCTCCACTTT
CASGHRDRRPNSPLHF
>TRBD1|-|TRBJ1-4|TRBV2
TGTGCCAGCGACTGGACAGGGAGGACTGAAAAACTGTTTTTT
CASDWTGRTEKLFF
>-|-|TRBJ1-1|TRBV7-9
TGTGCCAGCAGTCGACAGATGAACACTGAAGCTTTCTTT
CASSRQMNTEAFF
>TRBD1|-|TRBJ2-1|TRBV7-9
TGTGCCAGCAGCCCGACAGGGGGCAATGAGCAGTTCTTC
CASSPTGGNEQFF
>-|-|TRBJ1-1|TRBV4-2
TGTGCCAGCAGCCAAGAGGTGGTGAGAGGCACTGAAGCTTTCTTT
CASSQEVVRGTEAFF
>-|few|TRBJ1-5|TRBV6-5
TGTGCCAGCAGTACTGGTGGAGGAGGCAATCAGCCCCAGCATTTT
CASSTGGGGNQPQHF
>-|few|TRBJ2-7|TRBV6-6
TGTGCCAGCAGCTCTACCGGACAGCCCGAGCAGTACTTC
CASSSTGQPEQYF
>-|-|TRBJ1-2|TRBV19
TGTGCCAGTAGATCAGGGGCCGAAGGAGTTGGCTACACCTTC
CASRSGAEGVGYTF